The present T cell receptor beta chain was sequenced within a study of CD8 T cells in ankylosing spondylitis. Notes on the study in general: Within peripheral blood, clones linked to disease were CD8+ and relatively rare. Earlier studies detected some motif variants in reactive arthritis synovial fluid and blood. Within ankylosing spondylitis blood, a TCR beta motif made up of seven or eight highly homologous variants appeared to be characteristic.

Of note for this clonotype: As yet, its antigen is unknown.

TCRdb itself ran the 5' RACE reads through MiXCR, one entry per CDR3 protein. The sample includes around 430,000 distinct CDR3 sequences, 15% to 20% of them seen just once. From germline, CDR1 is SGHAT and CDR2 FQNNGV. Trimming shortened V by 1 base and J by 2 bases, and 12 bases separated the two germline ends. This CDR3 spans 15 amino acids. The chain combines TRBV11-2 with TRBJ2-7; D gene ambiguous. This clonotype was obtained from a male donor with ankylosing spondylitis. Sequencing was done on a sample of blood, either unsorted or a sorted T cell fraction (not recorded which). CDR3 region: CASSLGVSLTYEQYF. The CDR3 nucleotides are TGTGCCAGCAGCTTAGGAGTTAGTCTAACCTACGAGCAGTACTTC.